This T cell receptor (beta chain) was sequenced during a study of blood T cell repertoires in COVID-19. Turning to the study itself: Sites in the United States, Italy and Spain provided acute and convalescent COVID-19 samples. PBMCs, B-cell-depleted T cells, or T cells were the source of the cDNA or gDNA that made up the material.

V was shortened by 8 bases and J by 4 bases, with 12 bases between the two germline ends. The CDR3 is 13 residues long. Per germline, CDR1 KGHSH and CDR2 LQKENI. Authors' methods: Nucleated cell number was recorded as an estimate derived from reference gene primer amplification. Sequenced by immunoSEQ multiplex PCR; TCRdb stores in-frame clones only, minus some. V, J and clone size derive from that table, while D and trimming were established from the DNA sequence. The sample lists fewer than 250,000 clones; approximately 90% were seen once. The sequenced material came from peripheral blood. The chain combines TRBV18 with TRBJ1-3; a weak D match, TRBD1 (5 bases). The clonotype was recovered from a woman in her thirties or forties who had recovered from COVID-19. The DNA of the CDR3 is TGTGCCAGCACCGCGGACAACGGAAACACCATATATTTT. Its translation: CASTADNGNTIYF.